This paragraph covers one T cell receptor (beta chain) sequence. Antigen unknown. The entry originates in a study of T cell responses to AZD1222 COVID-19 vaccine. Regarding the study as a whole: Spike-wide vaccine-associated CD4 TCRs dominated at 160-218 and 743-854. Samples come after the peak T cell response, not at day 14. Elevations in Spike-specific TCR breadth and depth followed administration of two AZD1222 doses.

Sequencing used immunoSEQ multiplex PCR; TCRdb keeps in-frame clones, though not all of them. Of about 140,000 clones in the sample, just over 90% were seen once. The CDR3 consists of 13 residues. Germline CDR1 is SGHRS and CDR2 is YFSETQ. Trimming removed 1 base from V and 7 bases from J, with 11 bases in between. Specimen: peripheral blood, collected on day 0 of MenACWY control vaccination. This sequence originates from an adult in good health. The chain carries TRBV5-1 and TRBJ1-2; D is ambiguous. Here the CDR3 reads CASSLMQDRGYTF. The DNA of the CDR3 is TGCGCCAGCAGCTTGATGCAAGATCGTGGCTACACCTTC.